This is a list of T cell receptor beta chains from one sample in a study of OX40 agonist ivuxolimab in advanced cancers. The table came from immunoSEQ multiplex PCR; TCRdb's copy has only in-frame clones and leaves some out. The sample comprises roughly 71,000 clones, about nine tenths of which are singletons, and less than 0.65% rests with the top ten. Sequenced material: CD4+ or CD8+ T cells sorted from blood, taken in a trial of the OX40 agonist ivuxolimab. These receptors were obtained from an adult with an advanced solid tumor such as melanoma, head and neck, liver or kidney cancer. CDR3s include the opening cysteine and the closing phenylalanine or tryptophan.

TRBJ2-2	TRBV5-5	CATTPGGDQAGELFF
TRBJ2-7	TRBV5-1	CASSRGPVEASSYEQYF
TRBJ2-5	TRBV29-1	CSGQQGSETQYF
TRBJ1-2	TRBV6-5	CASTDSLNYGYTF
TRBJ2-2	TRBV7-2	CASSPSGVNTGELFF
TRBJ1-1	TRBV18	CASSPFTLGENTEAFF
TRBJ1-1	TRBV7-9	CASSITGGAGTEAFF
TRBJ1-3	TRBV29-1	CSAVGYGGRNTIYF
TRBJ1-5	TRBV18	CASSPGGDQPQHF
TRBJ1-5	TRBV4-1	CASSDLRTGDNQPQHF
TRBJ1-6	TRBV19	CASTESINSPLHF
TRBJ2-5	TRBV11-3	CASSPGQTQETQYF
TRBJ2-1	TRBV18	CASSPGYNEQFF
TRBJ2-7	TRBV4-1	CASSRGGTDTYEQYF
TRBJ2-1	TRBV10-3	CAISESGPDNEQFF
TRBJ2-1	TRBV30	CAWSVRTGVVYNEQFF
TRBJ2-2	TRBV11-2	CASCGTQANTGELFF
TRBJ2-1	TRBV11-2	CASSHLQGRNEQFF
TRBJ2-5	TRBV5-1	CASSIPGQETRYF
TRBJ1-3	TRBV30	CAWKDGGSGNTIYF
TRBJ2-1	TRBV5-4	CASSFEGAGEQFF
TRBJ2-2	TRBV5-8	CASSLSPYTGELFF
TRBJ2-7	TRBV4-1	CASSPRTKTSSYEQYF
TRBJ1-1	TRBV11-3	CASSLTGGTEAFF
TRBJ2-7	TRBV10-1	CASIKKWDRGGKDEQYF
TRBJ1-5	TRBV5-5	CASSLKGFSNQPQHF
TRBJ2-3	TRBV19	CASSIRDSSTDTQYF
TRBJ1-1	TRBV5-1	CASSRGGTEAFF
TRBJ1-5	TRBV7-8	CASSPTGIGQPQHF
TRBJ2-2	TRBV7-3	CASSVDIHTGELFF
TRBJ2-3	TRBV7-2	CASSLGPTTTDTQYF
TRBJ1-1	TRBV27	CASSLVALNTEAFF
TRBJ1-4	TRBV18	CASSPYGPNEKLFF
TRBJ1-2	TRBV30	CAWGNWATYGYTF
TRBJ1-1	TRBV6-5	CASRLQGLDTEAFF
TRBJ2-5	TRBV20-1	CAPRAGETQYF
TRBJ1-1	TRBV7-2	CASSLARGGNTEAFF
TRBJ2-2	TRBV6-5	CASSLRGPNTGELFF
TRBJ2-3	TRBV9	CASSVAHRDTDTQYF
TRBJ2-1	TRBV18	CASSPSQQGASEQFF
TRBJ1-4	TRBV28	CASSLSGTGSFNEKLFF
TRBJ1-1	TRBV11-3	CASSLGPNTEAFF
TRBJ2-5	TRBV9	CASSVVASETQYF
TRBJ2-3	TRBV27	CASSLAGTDTQYF
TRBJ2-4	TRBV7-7	CASSRGGAAKNIQYF
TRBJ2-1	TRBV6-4	CASSDSIAREQFF
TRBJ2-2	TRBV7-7	CASSSVAGGHLFF
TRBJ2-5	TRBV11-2	CASSFSGGGETQYF
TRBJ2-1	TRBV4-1	CASSQDPQNNEQFF
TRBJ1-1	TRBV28	CASSPGDRAGPEAFF